This T cell receptor (beta chain) was identified during a study of blood T cell repertoires in COVID-19. At the level of the study: COVID-19 samples from acute and convalescent phases originated in the United States, Italy and Spain.

Per the germline V gene, CDR1 is LGHDT and CDR2 is YNNKEL (reference sequence). The CDR3 sequence is 14 residues long. V lost 4 bases, J lost 3 bases, and 12 bases lay in between. Original handling: Amplifying reference gene primers gave estimates of nucleated cell counts. The assay was immunoSEQ multiplex PCR, and TCRdb's table has in-frame clones only and misses some. That table is the source of V, J and clone size, and D and trimming were worked out from the DNA. The sample holds 250,000 to 300,000 clones, 81% seen once. Sequencing was done on a sample of peripheral blood. This clonotype was sampled from a woman aged 60 to 75 with active or convalescent COVID-19. The genes are TRBV3-1 (or the pseudogene TRBV3-2) and TRBJ1-1; weak D call: TRBD1 (6 bases). The CDR3 DNA reads as TGTGCCAGCAGCCGCCGACAGGCTGACACTGAAGCTTTCTTT. This encodes CASSRRQADTEAFF.